This record concerns one T cell receptor (beta chain) sequence. Germline V gives CDR1 MNHEY, CDR2 SMNVEV (reference sequence). V lost 8 bases to trimming and J lost 3 bases, with 14 bases between them. CDR3 length: 14 residues. These data are taken from a study of T cell changes during pregnancy in multiple sclerosis. Using immunoSEQ multiplex PCR, the repertoire was profiled, and TCRdb retains in-frame clones only, with some absent. Of about 44,000 clones in the sample, about 93% are singletons; the top ten hold under 0.85%. The receptor's source is a female donor with multiple sclerosis, enrolled in a pregnancy study. The chain joins TRBV27 to TRBJ2-1, with no clear D. This material consisted of CD4+ T cells from peripheral blood mononuclear cells, taken before pregnancy. The CDR3 here is CASGRLAVYNEQFF. The CDR3 DNA reads as TGTGCCAGCGGCCGTCTGGCGGTCTACAATGAGCAGTTCTTC.